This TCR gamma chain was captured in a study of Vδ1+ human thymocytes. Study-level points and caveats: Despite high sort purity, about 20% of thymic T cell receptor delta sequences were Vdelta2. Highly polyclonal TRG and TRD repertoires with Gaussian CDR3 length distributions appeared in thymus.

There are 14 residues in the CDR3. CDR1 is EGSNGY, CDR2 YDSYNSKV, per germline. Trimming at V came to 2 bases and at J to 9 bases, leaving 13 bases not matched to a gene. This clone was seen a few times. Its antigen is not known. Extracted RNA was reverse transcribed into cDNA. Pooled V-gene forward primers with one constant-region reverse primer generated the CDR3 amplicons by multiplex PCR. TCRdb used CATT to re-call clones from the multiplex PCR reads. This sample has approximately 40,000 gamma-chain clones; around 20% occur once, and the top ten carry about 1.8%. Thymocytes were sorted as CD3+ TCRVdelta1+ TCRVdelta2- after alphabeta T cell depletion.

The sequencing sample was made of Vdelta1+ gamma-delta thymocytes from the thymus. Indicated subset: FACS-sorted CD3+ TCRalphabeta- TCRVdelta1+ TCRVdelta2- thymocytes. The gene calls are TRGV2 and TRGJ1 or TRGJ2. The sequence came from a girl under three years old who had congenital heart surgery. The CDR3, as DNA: TGTGCCACCTGGGACGAGTTCCACGTTCTTAAGAAACTCTTT. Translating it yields CATWDEFHVLKKLF.